The 5 T cell receptor beta chains given below trace back to one sample, sequenced in a study of response to subunit inactivated influenza vaccine. TCRdb independently ran MiXCR on the RT-PCR reads; one entry per CDR3 protein. The sample yields 590,000 or so distinct CDR3 sequences, 14% seen once. Sequenced here: PBMCs from blood, sampled around 14 days before vaccination. The receptors originated from a man aged 50 or older who received an inactivated influenza vaccine.

This chain connects TRBV24-1 to TRBJ1-5; TRBD1 is a possible D gene (5 bases). The V gene lost 4 bases and the J gene lost 1 base, with 13 bases spanning the gap. Germline CDR1 KGHDR, CDR2 SFDVKD. The CDR3 extends over 16 amino acids. The CDR3 region is CATSEAGGRSNQPQHF. CDR3 nucleotide sequence: TGTGCCACCAGTGAGGCGGGGGGACGAAGCAATCAGCCCCAGCATTTT.

This clonotype was picked up many times. This chain joins TRBV5-1 and TRBJ1-6, with D unclear. V lost 0 bases, J lost 8 bases, and 9 bases lay in between. The CDR3 is 14 amino acids. Germline loops: CDR1 SGHRS, CDR2 YFSETQ. CDR3 bases: TGCGCCAGCAGCTTGGGGCAGCAGTATTCACCCCTCCACTTT. Translating gives CASSLGQQYSPLHF.

This chain links TRBV7-9 with TRBJ2-5, with D possibly TRBD1 on 6 matching bases. CDR3 length: 16 residues. From germline, CDR1 is SEHNR and CDR2 FQNEAQ (reference sequence). V was clipped by 5 bases and J by 2 bases, with 18 bases between them. For the CDR3, the DNA is TGTGCCAGCAGCACTTCAGGGGTTTCGCCACAAGAGACCCAGTACTTC. It is translated as CASSTSGVSPQETQYF. The entire variable domain, with the rest obtained from reference TRBV7-9 and TRBJ2-5, is as follows: DTGVSQNPRHKITKRGQNVTFRCDPISEHNRLYWYRQTLGQGPEFLTYFQNEAQLEKSRLLSDRFSAERPKGSFSTLEIQRTEQGDSAMYLCASSTSGVSPQETQYFGPGTRLLVL.

This clonotype was counted only a few times. This chain links TRBV5-1 with TRBJ2-5; TRBD2 agrees at 8 bases. Trimming cost V 0 bases and J 3 bases; bases outside gene matches: 4. The CDR3 has 15 residues. Germline loops: CDR1 SGHRS, CDR2 YFSETQ. The CDR3: CASSLVRGEEETQYF. In nucleotides, the CDR3 is TGCGCCAGCAGCTTGGTGCGGGGGGAAGAAGAGACCCAGTACTTC.

Only a few counts were recorded for this clonotype. The V and J genes are TRBV6-2 or TRBV6-3 and TRBJ2-1, with 7 nucleotides matching TRBD2. Trimming cost V 4 bases and J 2 bases; bases outside gene matches: 5. The CDR3 sequence is 15 residues long. Germline loops: CDR1 MNHEY, CDR2 SVGEGT. The CDR3, as DNA: TGTGCCAGCAGTTCGATGGCGGGAGCCTACAATGAGCAGTTCTTC. Translated: CASSSMAGAYNEQFF.